The entry below gives a single T cell receptor beta chain sequence along with its context. Its antigen remains unidentified. The data stem from a study of T cell responses to AZD1222 COVID-19 vaccine. General study findings and limits: There were vaccine-associated CD4 TCRs across spike, dominant at 160-218 and 743-854. Donors were mostly white British, more females; clonal diversity possibly underestimated. Spike-specific TCR breadth rose after two AZD1222 doses, and depth rose as well.

Using immunoSEQ multiplex PCR, the repertoire was profiled, and TCRdb retains in-frame clones only, with some absent. In the table there are 100,000 to 150,000 clones, 90% of which are singletons. Germline lookup yields CDR1 DFQATT and CDR2 SNEGSKA (reference sequence). This CDR3 region has 14 residues. With V trimmed by 3 bases and J by 4 bases, 5 bases remained unmatched. This sequence joins TRBV20-1 and TRBJ2-1, with TRBD2 matching 8 bases. The material sequenced was peripheral blood, taken on day 0 of AZD1222 vaccination. This receptor was obtained from an adult in good health. The CDR3 DNA follows: TGCAGTGCTAGTCGGGAGGGCCTATACAATGAGCAGTTCTTC. Translating gives CSASREGLYNEQFF.